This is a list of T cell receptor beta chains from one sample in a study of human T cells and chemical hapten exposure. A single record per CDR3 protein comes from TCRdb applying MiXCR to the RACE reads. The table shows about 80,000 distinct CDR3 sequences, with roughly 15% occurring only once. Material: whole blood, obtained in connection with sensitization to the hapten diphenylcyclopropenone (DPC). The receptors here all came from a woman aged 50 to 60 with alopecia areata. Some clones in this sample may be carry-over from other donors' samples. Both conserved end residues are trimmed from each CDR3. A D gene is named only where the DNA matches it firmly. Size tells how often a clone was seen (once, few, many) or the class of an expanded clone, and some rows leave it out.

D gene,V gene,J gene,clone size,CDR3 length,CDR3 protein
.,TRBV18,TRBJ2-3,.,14,ASSSRTGTGTDTQY
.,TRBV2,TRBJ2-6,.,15,ASSENRGGAGANVLT
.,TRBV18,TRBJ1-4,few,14,ASSPVYRDPNEKLF
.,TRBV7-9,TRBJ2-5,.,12,ASSLGTGSETQY
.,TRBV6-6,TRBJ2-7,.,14,ASSDGTPRFSYEQY
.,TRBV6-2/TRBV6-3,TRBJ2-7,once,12,ASSYLGTSGEQY
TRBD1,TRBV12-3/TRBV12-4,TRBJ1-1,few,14,ASSFRGQGASTEAF
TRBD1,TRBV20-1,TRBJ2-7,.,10,SASPGGNEQY
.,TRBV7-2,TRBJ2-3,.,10,GSGGNSDTQY
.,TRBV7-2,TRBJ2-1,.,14,ASSLMGRSSYNEQF
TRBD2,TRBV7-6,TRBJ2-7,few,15,ASSLGTSGTRLDEQY
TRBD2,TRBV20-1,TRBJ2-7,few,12,SAYTSGRAYEQY
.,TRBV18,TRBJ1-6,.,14,ASSPGESSYNSPLH
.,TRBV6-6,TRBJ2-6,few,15,ASSYANTGPGANVLT
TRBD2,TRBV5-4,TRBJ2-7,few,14,ASSRGLAGIAYEQY
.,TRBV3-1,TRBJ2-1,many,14,ASSQDPGSSYNEQF
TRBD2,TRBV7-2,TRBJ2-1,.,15,ASSQLGLDTSYNEQF
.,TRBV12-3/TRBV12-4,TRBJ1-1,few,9,ASSPKMGAF
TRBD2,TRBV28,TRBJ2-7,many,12,ASLGLAGSYEQY
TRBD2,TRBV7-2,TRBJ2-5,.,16,ASSAHHPVRGIQETQY
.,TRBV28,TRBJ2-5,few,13,ASSSEERSRETQY
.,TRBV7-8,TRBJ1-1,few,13,ASSLVRTMNTEAF
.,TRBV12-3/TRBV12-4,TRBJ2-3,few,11,ASSLRSLDTQY
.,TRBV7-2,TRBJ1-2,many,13,ASSLVGTGEYGYT
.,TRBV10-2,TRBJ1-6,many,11,ASTGGLNSPLH
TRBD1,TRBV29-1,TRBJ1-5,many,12,SVGGQGSNQPQH
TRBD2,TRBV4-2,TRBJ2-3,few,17,ASSQDASGSGLGTDTQY
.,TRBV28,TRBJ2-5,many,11,ASSHNSMKTQY
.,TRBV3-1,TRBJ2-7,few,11,ASSRGHFYEQY
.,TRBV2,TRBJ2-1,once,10,ASRDRLNEQF
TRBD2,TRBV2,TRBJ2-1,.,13,ASSEQTSGSDEQF
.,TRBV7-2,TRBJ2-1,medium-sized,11,ASSLASDNEQF
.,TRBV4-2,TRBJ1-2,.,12,ASSQEAQDYGYT
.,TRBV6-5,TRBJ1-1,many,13,ASSPDFGMNTEAF
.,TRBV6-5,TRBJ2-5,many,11,ASSLRVLETQY
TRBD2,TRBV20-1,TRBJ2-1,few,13,SARDWASGINEQF
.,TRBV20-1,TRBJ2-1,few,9,SAQRGHEQF
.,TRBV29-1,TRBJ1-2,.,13,SVVGKQGIAYGYT
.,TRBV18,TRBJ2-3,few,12,ASSPRAAIDTQY
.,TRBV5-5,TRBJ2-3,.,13,ASSLDGSSTDTQY
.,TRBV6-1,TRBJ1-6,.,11,ASSEDLNSPLH
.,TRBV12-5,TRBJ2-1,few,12,ASGRSGAYNEQF
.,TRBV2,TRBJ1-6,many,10,ASSAGPPTLH
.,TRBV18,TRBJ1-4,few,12,ASSKTESNEKLF
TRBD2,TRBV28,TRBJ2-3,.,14,ASSFGGRAGTDTQY
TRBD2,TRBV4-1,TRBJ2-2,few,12,ASSKSGSTGELF
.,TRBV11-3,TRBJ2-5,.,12,ASSPGRGGETRY
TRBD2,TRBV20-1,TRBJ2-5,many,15,SAREGGLAGEMETQY